The clone carrying this T cell receptor beta chain was detected many times. No antigen is known for it. This entry belongs to a study of T cell repertoires in cytomegalovirus infection. The wider study: Public TCR beta signatures were indicative of both CMV infection and a matching HLA type.

CDR3 length equals 13 residues. V lost 5 bases and J lost 3, with 10 bases in between. Germline CDR1 reads SGHVS; CDR2 reads FNYEAQ. Each CDR3 protein gets one entry after TCRdb re-called the reads with MiXCR. The data contain roughly 500,000 distinct CDR3 sequences, more than 15% of them seen just once; the ten biggest clones take up roughly a quarter. General study findings and limits: CMV-specific TCR beta clonotypes restricted by HLA-C dominated the ex vivo response.

This chain joins TRBV7-6 and TRBJ1-2; D might be TRBD1 (6 bases). Material for sequencing was CD8+ T cells from PBMCs. This TCR was sampled from a human donor in good health (CMV status not recorded). Some clones in this sample may be carry-over from other donors' samples. CDR3 residues: CASSGDNHYGYTF. The CDR3 DNA sequence: TGTGCCAGCAGCGGGGACAACCACTATGGCTACACCTTC.